Below, one TCR beta chain is given with its context. What it binds is unknown. This entry comes from a study of cytomegalovirus exposure and HLA in healthy donors. Overall study findings and caveats: Most sequenced TCRs were rare (though some public TCRs occurred in many donors). In vitro confirmation showed three CMV-associated chains to be CMV antigen specific. Subsequent analysis found a tendency for first-cohort TCR clusters to co-occur within the 120 or so validation repertoires. For cytomegalovirus status, the classifier reportedly gave diagnoses with high specificity and sensitivity.

The CDR3 is 17 amino acids. Germline CDR1 is LNHDA and CDR2 is SQIVND (reference sequence). V was trimmed by 3 bases and J by 9 bases, leaving 24 bases between them. Repertoires were generated with immunoSEQ multiplex PCR, while TCRdb's copy carries only in-frame clones and drops some. The table has 150,000 to 200,000 clones, less than 90% seen once. Sequencing was done on a sample of PBMCs. V gene TRBV19 combines with J gene TRBJ2-1; perhaps TRBD1 as D (6 bases). The sequence derives from a young woman in good health and CMV-seronegative. In DNA, the CDR3 is TGTGCCAGTAGTATGGGTGGCAGGGGAGTCGTCCGGGGTGAGCAGTTCTTC. Translation: CASSMGGRGVVRGEQFF.